These 26 T cell receptor beta chains originate from one sample sequenced in a study of T cell responses to AZD1222 COVID-19 vaccine. Profiling relied on immunoSEQ multiplex PCR, and the TCRdb table lists in-frame clones only, not all of them. This sample has 120,000 to 150,000 clones, with roughly 90% found just once. The sequences come from peripheral blood, collected 28 days after the second dose of the MenACWY control vaccine. Source of these receptors: an adult who received the MenACWY meningococcal vaccine as a control.

This chain links TRBV5-3 with TRBJ1-5; D remains unclear. TRBV5-3 is given ORF status, its function remaining uncertain. There are 16 residues in the CDR3. Trimming cost V 1 base and J 5 bases, with 16 bases left between them. The CDR3 protein is CARSLYPLTYDQPQHF. CDR3 nucleotide sequence: TGTGCCAGAAGCTTGTACCCTTTGACCTATGATCAGCCCCAGCATTTT.

V is TRBV5-1 and J is TRBJ2-3, with a possible D match to TRBD2 (5 bases). In germline, CDR1 is SGHRS, CDR2 YFSETQ. With 3 bases removed from V and 0 bases from J, the gap between germline ends came to 14 bases. The CDR3 spans 16 residues. The CDR3 DNA follows: TGCGCCAGCAGCTCGTCAGGTGGACTCAGCACAGATACGCAGTATTTT. Translating it yields CASSSSGGLSTDTQYF. Filled out from reference TRBV5-1 and TRBJ2-3, the complete variable domain reads KAGVTQTPRYLIKTRGQQVTLSCSPISGHRSVSWYQQTPGQGLQFLFEYFSETQRNKGNFPGRFSGRQFSNSRSEMNVSTLELGDSALYLCASSSSGGLSTDTQYFGPGTRLTVL.

This chain links TRBV27 with TRBJ2-7, with D perhaps TRBD2 (5 bases). The ends were cut back, 2 bases at V and 7 bases at J, with 12 bases in the middle. Germline V gene data show CDR1 as MNHEY and CDR2 as SMNVEV (reference sequence). The CDR3 is 13 residues long. This CDR3 is CASSLGGPREQYF. DNA of the CDR3: TGTGCCAGCAGTTTAGGAGGCCCGAGGGAGCAGTACTTC.

This clone was seen just once. V and J are TRBV6-5 and TRBJ1-5, with no clear D. The CDR3 contains 13 residues. The V end lost 7 bases, the J end lost 3 bases, and 10 bases lay between the germline ends. CDR1 is MNHEY and CDR2 is SVGAGI in the germline V gene. This CDR3 is CASNKGYNQPQHF. The CDR3, as DNA: TGTGCCAGCAATAAAGGGTACAATCAGCCCCAGCATTTT.

The genes are TRBV5-1 and TRBJ1-2; weak D call: TRBD1 (6 bases). Trimming removed 2 bases at V and 0 bases at J, with 11 bases between. The germline gives CDR1 SGHRS, CDR2 YFSETQ. This CDR3 contains 15 residues. The CDR3 protein is CASSFMAGANYGYTF. The CDR3 DNA reads as TGCGCCAGCAGCTTCATGGCAGGGGCTAACTATGGCTACACCTTC.

This clone was counted once. The chain couples TRBV6-6 to TRBJ2-7, with D tentatively TRBD1 (5 bases). The germline V gene has CDR1 MNHNY and CDR2 SVGAGI (reference sequence). The CDR3 is made up of 16 amino acids. Trimming shortened V by 5 bases and J by 6 bases, and 23 bases separated the two germline ends. The chain's CDR3 is CASSTASGSGSGEQYF. Here the CDR3 DNA reads TGTGCCAGCAGTACCGCCTCAGGGTCTGGTTCGGGCGAGCAGTACTTC.

The rearrangement links TRBV7-2 to TRBJ2-2; possible D gene TRBD2, 6 bases. The CDR3 has 16 residues. Germline CDR1 is SGHTA and CDR2 is FQGNSA. Trimming removed 6 bases from V and 0 bases from J, with 14 bases in between. CDR3 in amino acids: CASSYYGGSNTGELFF. The CDR3 DNA follows: TGTGCCAGCAGTTACTACGGGGGTTCGAACACCGGGGAGCTGTTTTTT.

The chain employs TRBV4-3 and TRBJ2-3; 9 nucleotides agree with TRBD2. This CDR3 region has 16 residues. J gave up 2 bases and V 0 bases, and 3 bases lay outside the gene matches. Germline assignment: CDR1 LGHNA and CDR2 YSLEER. The CDR3 protein is CASSQDLAGATDTQYF. The CDR3 nucleotides read TGCGCCAGCAGCCAAGACTTAGCGGGGGCCACAGATACGCAGTATTTT.

V usage is TRBV10-3 and J usage is TRBJ2-5, with D perhaps TRBD1 or TRBD2 (5 bases each). This CDR3 is built from 11 residues. Trimming shortened V by 4 bases and J by 5 bases, and 5 bases separated the two germline ends. The germline V gene encodes CDR1 ENHRY and CDR2 SYGVKD. DNA for the CDR3: TGTGCCATCAGTGGGGGGGAGACCCAGTACTTC. As protein: CAISGGETQYF.

This chain uses TRBV7-2 with TRBJ1-2; possibly TRBD1 for D (5 bases). The V end lost 4 bases, the J end lost 6 bases, and 21 bases lay between the germline ends. The CDR3 totals 16 residues. Germline CDR1 and CDR2: SGHTA and FQGNSA. CDR3 region: CASSSTGRPGGHGYTF. The CDR3 region has the DNA TGTGCCAGCAGCTCCACAGGACGGCCCGGAGGCCATGGCTACACCTTC.

The chain uses TRBV11-2 and TRBJ1-4; D possibly corresponds to TRBD1 (5 bases). Germline V lookup: CDR1 SGHAT, CDR2 FQNNGV. V was clipped by 0 bases and J by 5 bases, with 19 bases between them. This CDR3 is built from 18 residues. CDR3 DNA sequence: TGTGCCAGCAGCTTAGATCAAAGGGACCCTGAGTGGAATGAAAAACTGTTTTTT. Translating gives CASSLDQRDPEWNEKLFF. Drawing the rest from reference TRBV11-2 and TRBJ1-4, the complete variable domain is EAGVAQSPRYKIIEKRQSVAFWCNPISGHATLYWYQQILGQGPKLLIQFQNNGVVDDSQLPKDRFSAERLKGVDSTLKIQPAKLEDSAVYLCASSLDQRDPEWNEKLFFGSGTQLSVL.

For the CDR3, the DNA is TGTGCCAGCAGCTTACGGGACGGACGGCATAATGAGCAGTTCTTC. This encodes CASSLRDGRHNEQFF. The chain joins TRBV3-1 (or the pseudogene TRBV3-2) to TRBJ2-1; D is possibly TRBD1 or TRBD2 (5 bases each). The germline CDR1 and CDR2 sequences are LGHDT and YNNKEL (reference sequence). The length of the CDR3 is 15 residues. The V gene lost 5 bases and the J gene lost 7 bases, with 18 bases spanning the gap.

The CDR3 protein is CASSLALGTEAFF. The CDR3 nucleotides are TGCGCCAGCAGCTTGGCCCTTGGTACTGAAGCTTTCTTT. The chain links TRBV5-1 to TRBJ1-1, with D uncertain. Trimming took 0 bases from V and 5 from J, leaving 8 bases between them. The V gene's germline CDR1 is SGHRS and CDR2 YFSETQ. The CDR3 runs 13 residues. Full variable domain (missing parts from reference TRBV5-1 and TRBJ1-1): KAGVTQTPRYLIKTRGQQVTLSCSPISGHRSVSWYQQTPGQGLQFLFEYFSETQRNKGNFPGRFSGRQFSNSRSEMNVSTLELGDSALYLCASSLALGTEAFFGQGTRLTVV.

V is TRBV2 and J is TRBJ2-7, with 9 bases fitting TRBD2. Trimming at V came to 5 bases and at J to 2 bases, leaving 7 bases not matched to a gene. The CDR3 extends over 15 amino acids. CDR1 SNHLY and CDR2 FYNNEI come from the germline V gene. The CDR3 nucleotides read TGTGCCAGCAGTTATTCAGCGGGGGGAACCTACGAGCAGTACTTC. It encodes CASSYSAGGTYEQYF.

This clone showed up just once. The chain recombines TRBV4-3 with TRBJ1-4; D is unclear. Trimming took 4 bases from V and 8 from J, leaving 20 bases between them. The CDR3 runs to 16 residues. In germline, CDR1 is LGHNA, CDR2 YSLEER. The CDR3 region is CASSPFTGPGNEKLFF. CDR3 in DNA: TGCGCCAGCAGCCCCTTCACGGGTCCGGGGAACGAAAAACTGTTTTTT.

The chain couples TRBV5-1 to TRBJ1-2, with 7 bases lining up with TRBD1. This CDR3 is 16 amino acids long. The germline gives CDR1 SGHRS, CDR2 YFSETQ. Trimming took 5 bases from V and 2 from J; bases not matched to a gene: 12. The CDR3 coding sequence is TGCGCCAGCAGGCCCGGGACAGACTCGTACAACTATGGCTACACCTTC. This gives the protein CASRPGTDSYNYGYTF.

The chain couples TRBV3-1 (or the pseudogene TRBV3-2) to TRBJ1-5, with D unclear. From germline, CDR1 is LGHDT and CDR2 YNNKEL (reference sequence). This CDR3 is built from 13 residues. Trimming removed 3 bases at V and 4 bases at J, with 7 bases between. The CDR3 is CASSQQRNQPQHF. The CDR3 bases are TGTGCCAGCAGCCAGCAAAGGAATCAGCCCCAGCATTTT.

The chain combines TRBV29-1 with TRBJ1-1, with D possibly matching TRBD1 (6 bases). This CDR3 is built from 15 residues. Trimming removed 4 bases from V and 5 bases from J, with 20 bases in between. CDR1 is SQVTM, CDR2 ANQGSEA, per germline. The CDR3 reads CSVAYRAQTGTEAFF. CDR3 in DNA: TGCAGCGTTGCATACAGGGCCCAGACGGGGACTGAAGCTTTCTTT.

The V call is TRBV7-2, the J call TRBJ2-1; 7 bases align to TRBD2. The germline gives CDR1 SGHTA, CDR2 FQGNSA. The ends lost 1 base at V and 3 bases at J; junction bases unmatched: 9. CDR3 length equals 17 residues. The chain's CDR3 is CASSLVGGRELYNEQFF. CDR3 sequence (DNA): TGTGCCAGCAGCTTAGTGGGCGGGAGAGAGCTCTACAATGAGCAGTTCTTC.

The gene calls are TRBV5-1 and TRBJ2-5; D gene uncertain. The germline V and J ends were trimmed by 4 bases and 5 bases, with 12 bases remaining between them. The CDR3 loop spans 13 amino acids. Germline values: CDR1 SGHRS, CDR2 YFSETQ. CDR3: CASSPGSLETQYF. The CDR3 DNA reads as TGCGCCAGCAGCCCAGGATCCCTCGAGACCCAGTACTTC.

The CDR3: CASSESPRQTFNTEAFF. The CDR3 bases are TGTGCCAGTAGCGAGAGCCCCCGACAGACGTTTAACACTGAAGCTTTCTTT. The chain joins TRBV19 to TRBJ1-1; tentatively, D is TRBD1 (5 bases). From germline, CDR1 is LNHDA and CDR2 SQIVND (reference sequence). The CDR3 has 17 amino acids. Trimming stripped 6 bases from V and 2 bases from J, with 22 bases between.

The chain links TRBV18 to TRBJ1-4; 10 bases match TRBD1. The germline CDR1 and CDR2 sequences are KGHSH and LQKENI. There are 16 residues in the CDR3. With 4 bases clipped from V and 8 bases from J, the junction kept 10 bases outside the gene matches. CDR3 residues: CASSRGTGANGEKLFF. The CDR3 DNA reads as TGTGCCAGCTCACGGGGGACAGGGGCCAACGGAGAAAAACTGTTTTTT.

The gene calls are TRBV6-2 or TRBV6-3 and TRBJ1-2, with D unresolved. Trimming shortened V by 0 bases and J by 1 base, and 9 bases separated the two germline ends. Germline values: CDR1 MNHEY, CDR2 SVGEGT. CDR3 length: 15 amino acids. The CDR3 nucleotides are TGTGCCAGCAGTTACTCGAAGTACAGTAACTATGGCTACACCTTC. Translation gives CASSYSKYSNYGYTF.

The chain joins TRBV7-9 to TRBJ2-5; tentatively, D is TRBD2 (5 bases). In germline, CDR1 is SEHNR, CDR2 FQNEAQ (reference sequence). V gave up 2 bases and J gave up 2 bases, with 9 bases separating them. This CDR3 has 14 amino acids. This chain's CDR3 is CASSLSREQETQYF. CDR3 sequence (DNA): TGTGCCAGCAGCTTAAGTAGGGAGCAAGAGACCCAGTACTTC.

The gene calls are TRBV12-5 and TRBJ1-5, with D perhaps matching TRBD1 (6 bases). Trimming shortened V by 6 bases and J by 1 base, and 10 bases separated the two germline ends. The CDR3 covers 14 residues. The V gene's germline CDR1 is LGHNT and CDR2 FRNRAP. CDR3 loop: CASGYGTSNQPQHF. The CDR3 nucleotides read TGTGCTAGTGGCTACGGGACAAGCAATCAGCCCCAGCATTTT.

This clone was observed a few times. The genes are TRBV2 and TRBJ1-6; TRBD1 is a possible D gene (6 bases). V dropped 5 bases and J dropped 10 bases, with 18 bases sitting between them. CDR3 length equals 15 residues. CDR1 is SNHLY and CDR2 is FYNNEI in the germline V gene. The CDR3 region has the DNA TGTGCCAGCAGTCCCGAGCAGGGGAGAGAATCACCCCTCCACTTT. It specifies CASSPEQGRESPLHF.